These T cell receptor beta chains were read from a single sample in a study of cytomegalovirus exposure and HLA in healthy donors. Clones were sequenced by immunoSEQ multiplex PCR, and TCRdb holds only the in-frame ones, with some missing. The sample yields 200,000 to 250,000 clones, more than 60% seen once. Material for sequencing was PBMCs. These receptors all come from a middle-aged man in good health and CMV-seronegative. CDR3s include the opening cysteine and the closing phenylalanine or tryptophan. A D gene is named only where the DNA matches it firmly. Clone size is stated in some rows and not others, as once, few, many or a class when expanded.

d_gene: TRBD1; j_gene: TRBJ2-3; abundance: .; v_gene: TRBV5-6; CDR3aa: CASSTGTGAADTQYF; CDR3nt: TGTGCCAGCAGCACCGGGACAGGGGCGGCAGATACGCAGTATTTT
d_gene: TRBD1; j_gene: TRBJ1-3; abundance: few; v_gene: TRBV19; CDR3aa: CAISDRGRGNTIYF; CDR3nt: TGTGCCATCTCGGACAGGGGGCGCGGAAACACCATATATTTT
d_gene: TRBD1; j_gene: TRBJ2-5; abundance: few; v_gene: TRBV7-9; CDR3aa: CASSSTGAQETQYF; CDR3nt: TGTGCCAGCAGCTCGACAGGGGCTCAAGAGACCCAGTACTTC
d_gene: .; j_gene: TRBJ1-5; abundance: .; v_gene: TRBV19; CDR3aa: CASSIVEVNQPQHF; CDR3nt: TGTGCCAGTAGTATTGTAGAGGTCAATCAGCCCCAGCATTTT
d_gene: TRBD2; j_gene: TRBJ2-7; abundance: once; v_gene: TRBV9; CDR3aa: CASSVAGGGYEQYF; CDR3nt: TGTGCCAGCAGCGTAGCGGGAGGTGGGTACGAGCAGTACTTC
d_gene: .; j_gene: TRBJ2-6; abundance: .; v_gene: TRBV5-6; CDR3aa: CASSLRVTGTGANVLTF; CDR3nt: TGTGCCAGCAGCTTGCGCGTTACAGGGACTGGGGCCAACGTCCTGACTTTC
d_gene: .; j_gene: TRBJ2-7; abundance: .; v_gene: TRBV9; CDR3aa: CASSGGGSYEQYF; CDR3nt: TGTGCCAGCAGCGGGGGCGGCTCCTACGAGCAGTACTTC
d_gene: .; j_gene: TRBJ2-3; abundance: .; v_gene: TRBV4-2; CDR3aa: CASSQARDTQYF; CDR3nt: TGTGCCAGCAGCCAAGCGAGAGATACGCAGTATTTT
d_gene: .; j_gene: TRBJ1-1; abundance: .; v_gene: TRBV9; CDR3aa: CASSGTASNTEAFF; CDR3nt: TGTGCCAGCAGCGGGACAGCGTCGAACACTGAAGCTTTCTTT
d_gene: .; j_gene: TRBJ2-5; abundance: .; v_gene: TRBV2; CDR3aa: CASSNRAERETQYF; CDR3nt: TGTGCCAGCAGTAACAGGGCTGAGAGAGAGACCCAGTACTTC
d_gene: .; j_gene: TRBJ2-1; abundance: .; v_gene: TRBV5-1; CDR3aa: CASSLAGPSTEQFF; CDR3nt: TGCGCCAGCAGCTTGGCCGGTCCGTCTACTGAGCAGTTCTTC
d_gene: TRBD1; j_gene: TRBJ2-7; abundance: .; v_gene: TRBV7-9; CDR3aa: CASSFGQGMDEQYF; CDR3nt: TGTGCCAGCAGCTTTGGACAGGGTATGGACGAGCAGTACTTC
d_gene: TRBD1; j_gene: TRBJ2-6; abundance: .; v_gene: TRBV9; CDR3aa: CASSSWTGSLVGANVLTF; CDR3nt: TGTGCCAGCAGCTCATGGACAGGCTCTCTGGTCGGGGCCAACGTCCTGACTTTC
d_gene: .; j_gene: TRBJ2-7; abundance: .; v_gene: TRBV5-6; CDR3aa: CASSSTTSYEQYF; CDR3nt: TGTGCCAGCAGCTCGACGACTAGCTACGAGCAGTACTTC
d_gene: .; j_gene: TRBJ1-3; abundance: .; v_gene: TRBV7-2; CDR3aa: CASFPTRPSGNTIYF; CDR3nt: TGTGCCAGCTTTCCGACTCGACCCTCTGGAAACACCATATATTTT
d_gene: TRBD2; j_gene: TRBJ2-7; abundance: .; v_gene: TRBV9; CDR3aa: CASSVGDSGGSNFPYEQYF; CDR3nt: TGTGCCAGCAGCGTAGGGGATAGCGGGGGTTCAAACTTTCCCTACGAGCAGTACTTC
d_gene: .; j_gene: TRBJ2-1; abundance: .; v_gene: TRBV27; CDR3aa: CASSREQANYNEQFF; CDR3nt: TGTGCCAGCAGTCGCGAACAGGCTAACTACAATGAGCAGTTCTTC